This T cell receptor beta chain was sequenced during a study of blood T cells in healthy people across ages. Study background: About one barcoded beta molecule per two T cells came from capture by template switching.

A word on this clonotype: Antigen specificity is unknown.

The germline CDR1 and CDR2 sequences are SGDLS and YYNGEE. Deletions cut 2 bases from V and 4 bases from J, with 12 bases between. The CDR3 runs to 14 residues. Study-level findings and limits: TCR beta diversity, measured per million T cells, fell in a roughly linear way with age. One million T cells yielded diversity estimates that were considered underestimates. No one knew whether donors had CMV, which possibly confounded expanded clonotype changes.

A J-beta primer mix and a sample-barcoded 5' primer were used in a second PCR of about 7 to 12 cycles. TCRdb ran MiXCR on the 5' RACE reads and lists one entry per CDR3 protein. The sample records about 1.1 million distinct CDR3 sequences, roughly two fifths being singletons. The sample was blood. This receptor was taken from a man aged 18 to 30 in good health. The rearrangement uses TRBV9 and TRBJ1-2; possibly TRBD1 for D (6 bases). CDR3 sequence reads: CASSVTGTLYGYTF. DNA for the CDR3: TGTGCCAGCAGCGTCACCGGGACACTCTATGGCTACACCTTC. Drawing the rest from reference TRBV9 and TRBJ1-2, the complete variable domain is DSGVTQTPKHLITATGQRVTLRCSPRSGDLSVYWYQQSLDQGLQFLIQYYNGEERAKGNILERFSAQQFPDLHSELNLSSLELGDSALYFCASSVTGTLYGYTFGSGTRLTVV.